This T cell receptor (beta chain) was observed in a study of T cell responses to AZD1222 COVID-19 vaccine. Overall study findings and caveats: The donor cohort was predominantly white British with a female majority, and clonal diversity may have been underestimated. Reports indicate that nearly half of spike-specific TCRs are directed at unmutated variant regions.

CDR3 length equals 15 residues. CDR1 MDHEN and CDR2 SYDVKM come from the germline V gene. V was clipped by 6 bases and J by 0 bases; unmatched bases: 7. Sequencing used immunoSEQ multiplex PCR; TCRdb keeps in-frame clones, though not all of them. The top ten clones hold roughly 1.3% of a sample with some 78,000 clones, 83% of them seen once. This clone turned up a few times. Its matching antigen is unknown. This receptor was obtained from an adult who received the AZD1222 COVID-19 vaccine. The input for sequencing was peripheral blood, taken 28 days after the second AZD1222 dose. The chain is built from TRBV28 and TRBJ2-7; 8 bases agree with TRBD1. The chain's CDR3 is CASRRGTGFSYEQYF. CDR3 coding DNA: TGTGCCAGCAGAAGGGGGACAGGTTTCTCCTACGAGCAGTACTTC.